The 2 T cell receptor beta chains listed next were all sequenced from one sample in a study of persistence of HIV-infected CD4 T cells. Cells were stimulated nonspecifically with anti-CD3/anti-CD28 magnetic beads. Responding CD4+ T cells were sorted by upregulation of both CD40 ligand and CD69. Their antigens are not known. The libraries were made with immunoSEQ version 4 in survey mode. Using immunoSEQ multiplex PCR, the repertoire was profiled, and TCRdb retains in-frame clones only, with some absent. The data show roughly 41,000 clones, around 90% seen once. The sample in question was CD4+ T cells sorted from PBMCs after 18-hour stimulation, obtained from a patient who received antiretroviral therapy. Receptors originate from an adult man with HIV who was CMV-seropositive.

The chain couples TRBV2 to TRBJ1-1; D uncertain. This CDR3 is 14 amino acids long. CDR1 is SNHLY and CDR2 is FYNNEI in the germline V gene. Trimming shortened V by 1 base and J by 1 base, and 7 bases separated the two germline ends. The DNA for the CDR3 is TGTGCCAGCAGTGAAGTAGCCCGGAACACTGAAGCTTTCTTT. It yields the protein CASSEVARNTEAFF.

The rearrangement joins TRBV6-6 to TRBJ1-2; D not certain. Germline CDR1 and CDR2: MNHNY and SVGAGI (reference sequence). This CDR3 contains 14 residues. V was cut by 0 bases and J by 8 bases, with 13 bases left in between. CDR3 coding DNA: TGTGCCAGCAGTTACTCGGGCCAGCGTTTGGGCTACACCTTC. Amino acid sequence: CASSYSGQRLGYTF.